This T cell receptor beta chain was sequenced during a study of vaccination effects on CD4 cells after COVID-19. Across the whole study: All participants had two doses of either the BNT162b2 or mRNA-1273 vaccine.

Study-level results: Only a single clone (1 of 255 vaccine-induced clones in healthy vaccinees) cross-reacted with common cold coronaviruses. Convalescent patients were scarce, and early post-infection timepoints were absent.

Under the ViraFEST assay, PBMC were stimulated with viral peptide pools so that antigen-specific CD4+ T cells expanded. Sequencing was performed afterwards. The culture ran for 10 days, and then CD4+ T cells were isolated. Absence of prior SARS-CoV-2 infection characterized the vaccine recipients, who showed negative nucleocapsid antibodies. On days 3 and 7, fresh IL-2 medium replaced half the medium. The protocol was immunoSEQ multiplex PCR, while the TCRdb copy is restricted to in-frame clones and leaves out a portion. Here the sample spans around 45,000 clones, around three quarters being singletons. Germline lookup yields CDR1 LNHDA and CDR2 SQIVND (reference sequence). This CDR3 has 16 residues. Trimming removed 5 bases at V and 4 bases at J, with 17 bases between. Note on this clone: The target antigen is unknown.

The V and J genes are TRBV19 and TRBJ2-2, with D perhaps TRBD2 (6 bases). Sequencing used CD4+ T cells from PBMCs cultured with SARS-CoV-2 spike peptides, obtained before COVID-19 vaccination. The TCR comes from a human donor who received a COVID-19 vaccine. CDR3 loop: CASSPALAAFTGELFF. The CDR3 nucleotides are TGTGCCAGTAGTCCCGCACTAGCCGCGTTCACCGGGGAGCTGTTTTTT.